The present T cell receptor (beta chain) was sequenced within a study of cytomegalovirus exposure and HLA in healthy donors (dated by TCRdb to the late 2010s). Broadly, across the study: The 650 to 750 repertoires of the first cohort and the 120 validation repertoires were produced on the same platform, according to a later analysis. The study aimed to test whether cataloging public T cell receptors could reveal signatures of past pathogen exposure. Besides the first cohort of around 670 subjects, a separate validation cohort made up of 120 different subjects was used. To predict cytomegalovirus infection status, the study brought together high-throughput TCR immunosequencing, statistical association of individual TCRs with disease status, and machine learning.

Library method: the immunoSEQ multiplex PCR assay. In the source study's methods: A statistical classification framework was developed to diagnose cytomegalovirus status using the catalog of TCR beta chain sequences. Not all clones reach the TCRdb copy of this immuneACCESS table, which keeps in-frame sequences only. Checked studies attribute under half of the gap to unresolved V genes and leave the rest unexplained. The DNA was the basis for D and trimming; V, J and clone size are from that table. The sample has 280,000 or so clones on record, around 87% of them singletons. The top ten clonotypes cover approximately 0.88% of the sample. The donors belonged to the validation cohort of approximately 130 subjects, which was separate from the 666-subject first cohort. Inclusive of the bounding cysteine and phenylalanine, the CDR3 is 14 residues long. The only DNA kept is the CDR3, 42 bases in frame from the first base. CDR1 and CDR2 are read off the germline V gene (reference sequence) as SGHNT and YYREEE. V gives up 2 bases and J gives up 5 bases, and the segment between their germline ends measures 13 bases.

A remark on this clone: Its antigen has not been determined. Base qualities are not provided; no much larger clone lies one nucleotide away.

Here is what the overall study found, with its caveats: The classifier was reported to diagnose cytomegalovirus status with high specificity and sensitivity in both the original and validation cohorts. Most TCR sequences were seen in very few donors, while some public TCRs were found in many individuals. All 120 or so repertoires were used to score co-occurrence in the validation cohort in a later analysis, because that analysis had no HLA typing for the cohort. The authors suggested that the approach could potentially be generalized to other disease states and immunological phenotypes. The study gave a list of over 150 TCR beta chains associated with cytomegalovirus. A later analysis found that TCRs clustered in the first cohort also tended to co-occur in the 120 validation repertoires, with more than 90% of cluster scores above 0. In vitro tests confirmed that three of the cytomegalovirus-associated TCR beta chains recognize cytomegalovirus antigens.

The receptor's source is a woman younger than 30 in good health and CMV-seronegative. Sequenced sample: PBMCs. The chain was built from TRBV5-4 and TRBJ1-1, with TRBD1 as a weak D call on 6 bases. The CDR3 sequence is CASSLQGGSTEAFF. The bases read TGTGCCAGCAGCTTACAGGGAGGGTCAACTGAAGCTTTCTTT.